The 7 T cell receptor beta chains below come from one sample, sequenced in a study of shared clonotypes between healthy human individuals. TCRdb's table, derived via immunoSEQ multiplex PCR, lists solely in-frame clones and lacks some. The data show about 2.1 million clones, 85% to 95% seen once. The naive CD8 subset, CD45RO-negative cells positively selected for CCR7, excluded terminally differentiated effector memory CD45RA+ cells. Input material: naive CD8+ T cells from PBMCs. These receptors all come from a man aged 18 to 30 in good health. Some clones in this sample may be carry-over from other donors' samples.

V gene TRBV5-5 combines with J gene TRBJ1-1; TRBD1 agrees at 7 bases. Germline trimming cut 3 bases from V and 9 bases from J; bases unmatched to any gene: 5. This CDR3 has 12 residues. The germline V gene has CDR1 SGHKS and CDR2 YYEKEE (reference sequence). The CDR3 DNA reads TGTGCCAGCAGCTCCCAGGGGGATAAAGCTTTCTTT. Translation gives CASSSQGDKAFF.

The chain joins TRBV28 to TRBJ1-6; D is unclear. The CDR3 consists of 14 residues. The ends were cut back, 11 bases at V and 6 bases at J, with 17 bases in the middle. Germline-derived CDR1 and CDR2 are MDHEN and SYDVKM. The chain's CDR3 is CACSAFGGNSPLHF. In nucleotides, the CDR3 is TGTGCCTGTTCGGCCTTTGGAGGTAATTCACCCCTCCACTTT. The full variable domain, in which reference TRBV28 and TRBJ1-6 provide the parts outside the CDR3, is DVKVTQSSRYLVKRTGEKVFLECVQDMDHENMFWYRQDPGLGLRLIYFSYDVKMKEKGDIPEGYSVSREKKERFSLILESASTNQTSMYLCACSAFGGNSPLHFGNGTRLTVT.

The sample holds a few counts of this clone. The V gene is TRBV4-1, the J gene TRBJ1-1; a weak D match, TRBD1 (5 bases). Germline lookup yields CDR1 MGHRA and CDR2 YSYEKL. CDR3 size: 13 residues. V lost 2 bases and J 7 bases, leaving 11 bases between the germline ends. The CDR3 protein is CASSQLGVDEAFF. CDR3 coding DNA: TGCGCCAGCAGCCAATTGGGGGTCGATGAAGCTTTCTTT.

Remarks on this clone: The sample contains more than one DNA sequence encoding this CDR3. This chain joins TRBV7-6 and TRBJ2-1; D is unresolved. V lost 5 bases, J lost 7 bases, and 6 bases lay in between. CDR1 is SGHVS and CDR2 is FNYEAQ in the germline V gene. This CDR3 contains 11 residues. This CDR3 reads CASSLGNEQFF. CDR3 bases: TGTGCCAGCAGCCTAGGGAATGAGCAGTTCTTC.

The chain links TRBV27 to TRBJ1-5; TRBD1 agrees at 7 bases. Germline CDR1 is MNHEY and CDR2 is SMNVEV (reference sequence). The CDR3 spans 14 residues. V gave up 6 bases and J gave up 8 bases; unmatched junction bases: 10. As DNA, the CDR3 is TGTGCCAGCAGACAGGGGCCGCGATTCGAGCCCCAGCATTTT. Translating it yields CASRQGPRFEPQHF.

V is TRBV5-6 and J is TRBJ1-2; D is perhaps TRBD1 (5 bases). The CDR3 consists of 14 residues. The V gene's germline CDR1 is SGHDT and CDR2 YYEEEE. Between the trimmed V and J ends, which lost 4 bases and 6 bases, there was a span of 16 bases. The CDR3 nucleotides read TGTGCCAGCAGCCCAAGCGCCCTGGGGCATGGCTACACCTTC. Protein: CASSPSALGHGYTF.

The gene calls are TRBV9 and TRBJ1-2; possibly TRBD1 for D (6 bases). Germline V lookup: CDR1 SGDLS, CDR2 YYNGEE. V was trimmed by 3 bases and J by 7 bases, leaving 19 bases between them. This CDR3 region has 15 residues. CDR3 sequence reads: CASSALREGVGGYTF. DNA for the CDR3: TGTGCCAGCAGCGCCCTCCGAGAGGGGGTTGGTGGCTACACCTTC.